Below are 2 T cell receptor beta chains sequenced from a single sample in a study of shared clonotypes between healthy human individuals. TCRdb's copy holds only in-frame clones and misses some; the assay was immunoSEQ multiplex PCR. The sample yields about 670,000 clones, 72% seen once. The sequenced sample consisted of memory CD4+ T cells sorted from blood. Subset in this sample: CD45RA-negative fraction. The source is a woman aged 25 to 39 in good health.

This clone was observed once. This sequence joins TRBV7-9 and TRBJ2-3, with 9 bases matching TRBD2. Germline lookup yields CDR1 SEHNR and CDR2 FQNEAQ (reference sequence). The CDR3 is made up of 14 amino acids. V was clipped by 8 bases and J by 6 bases; unmatched bases: 9. In nucleotides, the CDR3 is TGTGCCAGCTCTAGAGATAGCGGGAGTGATACGCAGTATTTT. Translated: CASSRDSGSDTQYF.

The chain combines TRBV6-5 with TRBJ2-5, with 13 bases identical to TRBD2. V gave up 0 bases and J gave up 8 bases; unmatched junction bases: 6. The CDR3 extends over 16 amino acids. Germline lookup yields CDR1 MNHEY and CDR2 SVGAGI. CDR3 bases: TGTGCCAGCAGTTACTCTGGACTAGCGGGAGAGGGAACCCAGTACTTC. Its translation is CASSYSGLAGEGTQYF.